Reported below is one T cell receptor beta chain. Donors were healthy Caucasian individuals from Russia aged roughly 6 to 100. PCR was performed a second time for about 6 to 12 cycles using a sample-barcoded 5' primer and a J-beta primer mix. A template-switch adaptor containing 12 random nucleotides labeled each cDNA molecule. From each sample, at least 2.5 million paired-end reads containing CDR3 were obtained. MiXCR was run by TCRdb on the 5' RACE reads, yielding one entry per CDR3 protein. The sample includes roughly 1.6 million distinct CDR3 sequences, around 36% seen only once; the top ten take approximately 11%. This specimen comes from a study of blood T cells in healthy people across ages. This CDR3 has 15 amino acids. Per the germline V gene, CDR1 is LGHDT and CDR2 is YNNKEL (reference sequence). The V end was cut by 1 base, the J end by 8 bases, with 15 bases between.

The sequence was obtained from a woman aged 30 to 39 in good health. The chain joins TRBV3-1 to TRBJ1-3; D is undetermined. The sample consisted of blood. The CDR3 protein is CASSQGLGNLDTIYF. The CDR3 DNA reads TGTGCCAGCAGCCAAGGATTAGGGAATCTAGACACCATATATTTT.